The T cell receptor (beta chain) described here comes from a study of T cells after yellow fever vaccination. Study-level information: It was SMART-Seq v4 Ultra Low Input that prepared the fractions with low cell numbers.

TCRdb re-called the 5' RACE reads with MiXCR, one entry per CDR3 protein. The sample lists fewer than 500,000 distinct CDR3 sequences, roughly 20% occurring once. Deletions cut 5 bases from V and 2 bases from J, with 9 bases between. This CDR3 contains 13 residues. Germline CDR1 reads SGHAT; CDR2 reads FQNNGV. This rearrangement joins TRBV11-2 to TRBJ2-5, with D perhaps being TRBD1 or TRBD2 (5 bases each). Here the sequenced sample was PBMCs, taken before the yellow fever booster vaccination. This clonotype was sampled from a young man who received the YFV17D yellow fever vaccine. CDR3: CASSRDAQETQYF. CDR3 DNA: TGTGCCAGCAGCCGGGACGCACAAGAGACCCAGTACTTC.